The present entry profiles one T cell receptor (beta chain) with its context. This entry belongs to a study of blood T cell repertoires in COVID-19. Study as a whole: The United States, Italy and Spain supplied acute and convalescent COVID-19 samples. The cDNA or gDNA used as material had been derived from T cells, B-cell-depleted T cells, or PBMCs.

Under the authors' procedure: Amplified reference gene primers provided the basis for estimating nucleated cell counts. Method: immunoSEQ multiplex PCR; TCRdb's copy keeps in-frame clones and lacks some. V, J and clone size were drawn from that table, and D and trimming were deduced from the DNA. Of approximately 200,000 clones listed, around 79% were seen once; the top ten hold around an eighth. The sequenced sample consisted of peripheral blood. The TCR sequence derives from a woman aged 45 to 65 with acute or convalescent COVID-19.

The CDR3 reads CASSYSGTKKYEQFF. CDR3 bases: TGTGCCAGCAGCTATTCGGGGACTAAAAAATATGAGCAGTTCTTC. The V and J genes are TRBV7-9 and TRBJ2-1; 7 nucleotides agree with TRBD2. CDR1 and CDR2 from the germline V gene are SEHNR and FQNEAQ (reference sequence). This CDR3 spans 15 amino acids. V was clipped by 4 bases and J by 8 bases; unmatched bases: 11.